Listed below are T cell receptor beta chains from one sample, sequenced in a study of CXCR3-negative and CXCR3-positive naive CD8 T cells. TCRdb re-called the 5' RACE reads and catalogs CDR3 proteins one per entry, DNA excluded. Its table lists about 3,400 distinct CDR3 sequences. Sequencing input: naive CXCR3- CD8+ T cells from blood. These receptors originate from a human donor in good health. Some clones in this sample may be carry-over from other donors' samples. CDR3s include the opening cysteine and the closing phenylalanine or tryptophan. Rows may omit the clone size; those that give it use once, few, many or a size class.

>TRBV29-1|TRBJ2-5|-
CRPRGVETQYF
>TRBV29-1|TRBJ2-1|-
CSVGPGDNEQFF
>TRBV7-9|TRBJ2-7|medium-sized
CASSLAWGVDRGRTYEQYF
>TRBV27|TRBJ1-5|-
CASSLTDPNSNQPQHF
>TRBV6-5|TRBJ1-5|medium-sized
CASSWGSGQPQHF
>TRBV12-3/TRBV12-4|TRBJ2-1|medium-sized
CASSSSSIDEQFF
>TRBV29-1|TRBJ2-1|medium-sized
CSVEDRTRSYNEQFF
>TRBV19|TRBJ2-1|-
CASSMAGGPYNEQFF
>TRBV10-1|TRBJ2-2|large
CASSRDEIANTGELFF
>TRBV4-3|TRBJ1-1|-
CASSQDLRDTEAFF
>TRBV7-8|TRBJ1-5|medium-sized
CASSVDNSTVVNQPQHF
>TRBV29-1|TRBJ2-1|medium-sized
CSVGVNNEQFF
>TRBV29-1|TRBJ1-2|-
CSVQGGPVPHYGYTF
>TRBV3-1|TRBJ2-1|medium-sized
CASSHGTGSYNEQFF
>TRBV25-1|TRBJ2-1|-
CASSEYVSLNNEQFF
>TRBV19|TRBJ1-2|-
CASSPRANYGYTF
>TRBV4-3|TRBJ1-1|-
CASSRTQGAWAEAFF
>TRBV29-1|TRBJ2-3|-
CSVERRGQSPDTQYF
>TRBV29-1|TRBJ2-2|medium-sized
CSVLAGGNTGELFF
>TRBV4-3|TRBJ2-1|medium-sized
CASSQDYNEQFF
>TRBV5-1|TRBJ1-4|-
CASSPYAGTGHTTNEKLFF
>TRBV29-1|TRBJ1-1|medium-sized
CSVQQTTNTEAFF
>TRBV7-6|TRBJ2-1|medium-sized
CASSFGTGDNEQFF
>TRBV29-1|TRBJ2-1|medium-sized
CSVEGGLANYNEQFF
>TRBV29-1|TRBJ2-7|-
CSVEVGGKGEQYF
>TRBV3-1|TRBJ1-1|-
CASSPPSGAEAFF
>TRBV29-1|TRBJ2-1|-
CSVVQGAVEQFF
>TRBV29-1|TRBJ2-5|medium-sized
CSVQDMGETQYF
>TRBV19|TRBJ1-1|-
CASSIVVRTEAFF
>TRBV4-1|TRBJ2-1|-
CASSREGTSGNNEQFF
>TRBV7-3|TRBJ2-5|-
CASSYGVGGETQYF
>TRBV6-5|TRBJ2-2|medium-sized
CASSYSSNTGELFF
>TRBV9|TRBJ2-1|-
CASSVGSGGSNEQFF
>TRBV29-1|TRBJ2-1|medium-sized
CSVGLADYNEQFF
>TRBV6-6|TRBJ2-3|medium-sized
CASSYWSGTDTQYF